Shown below are 12 T cell receptor beta chains from a single sample sequenced in a study of blood T cell repertoires in COVID-19. Measured with immunoSEQ multiplex PCR; TCRdb has only the in-frame clones, and not every one. Of around 250,000 clones in the sample, around nine tenths were seen once. Specimen: peripheral blood. The receptors derive from a woman in her 70s with COVID-19, enrolled during active disease.

V gene TRBV2 combines with J gene TRBJ2-7, with 15 bases fitting TRBD2. Germline-derived CDR1 and CDR2 are SNHLY and FYNNEI. The CDR3 runs 13 residues. V shed 9 bases and J 5 bases; nucleotides not matched to a gene: 2. CDR3 region: CARGTSGRNEQYF. The CDR3 nucleotides are TGTGCCAGGGGGACTAGCGGGAGGAACGAGCAGTACTTC.

V usage is TRBV20-1 and J usage is TRBJ1-1; no definite D call. This CDR3 is built from 11 residues. Per the germline V gene, CDR1 is DFQATT and CDR2 is SNEGSKA (reference sequence). V lost 3 bases to trimming and J lost 8 bases, with 10 bases between them. CDR3 region: CSARSGPEAFF. The DNA for the CDR3 is TGCAGTGCTAGGTCTGGGCCCGAAGCTTTCTTT.

The CDR3 bases are TGTGCCACCAGCAGAGCGGGACTCGGAGGTTCACCCCTCCACTTT. Its protein product is CATSRAGLGGSPLHF. V is TRBV15 and J is TRBJ1-6; the D gene is possibly TRBD1 (5 bases). CDR3 length: 15 amino acids. The germline gives CDR1 LNHNV, CDR2 YYDKDF (reference sequence). The germline V and J ends were trimmed by 1 base and 9 bases, with 13 bases remaining between them.

The rearrangement uses TRBV20-1 and TRBJ1-2; D not certain. V was clipped by 6 bases and J by 6 bases, with 8 bases between them. Germline assignment: CDR1 DFQATT and CDR2 SNEGSKA (reference sequence). The CDR3 sequence is 10 residues long. CDR3 amino acids: CSAGKDGYTF. CDR3 coding DNA: TGCAGTGCCGGTAAAGATGGCTACACCTTC.

This clone has a handful of counts. The J gene is TRBJ2-7, the V gene TRBV6-2 or TRBV6-3; 11 bases map to TRBD2. Germline CDR1 MNHEY, CDR2 SVGEGT. The CDR3 length is 18 residues. With V trimmed by 4 bases and J by 1 base, 12 bases remained unmatched. The CDR3 loop reads CASSFTTSGTSGSYEQYF. DNA of the CDR3: TGTGCCAGCAGTTTCACCACCTCCGGGACTAGCGGTTCCTACGAGCAGTACTTC.

CDR3 amino acids: CASSQNRGSCREGQILSETQYF. Here the CDR3 DNA reads TGCGCCAGCAGTCAGAACAGGGGTTCTTGTCGGGAGGGCCAGATTTTATCCGAGACCCAGTACTTC. The chain employs TRBV23-1 and TRBJ2-5; the D gene is possibly TRBD2 (8 bases). TRBV23-1 is recorded as an ORF, its role being uncertain. With 3 bases removed from V and 5 bases from J, the gap between germline ends came to 37 bases. The CDR3 loop spans 22 amino acids.

This rearrangement joins TRBV7-2 to TRBJ2-2; 9 positions agree with TRBD1. J lost 5 bases, V lost 5 bases, and 3 bases had no gene match. Germline V gives CDR1 SGHTA, CDR2 FQGNSA. The CDR3 is made up of 14 amino acids. The DNA for the CDR3 is TGTGCCAGCAGCCAAGACAGGGGGACCGGGGAGCTGTTTTTT. It translates to CASSQDRGTGELFF.

This sequence joins TRBV19 and TRBJ2-6; a weak D match, TRBD1 (6 bases). CDR1 is LNHDA and CDR2 is SQIVND in the germline V gene (reference sequence). V lost 5 bases, J lost 4 bases, and 12 bases lay in between. This CDR3 has 15 amino acids. CDR3 in DNA: TGTGCCAGTAGTCATCAGGGGTTCGGGGCCAACGTCCTGACTTTC. Translating it yields CASSHQGFGANVLTF.

The chain has TRBV6-1 and TRBJ1-2, with D hard to call. The germline V gene has CDR1 MNHNS and CDR2 SASEGT. The length of the CDR3 is 14 residues. Trimming left V 1 base short and J 7 bases short, with 13 bases between. CDR3: CASSEDQVSGGYTF. In DNA, the CDR3 is TGTGCCAGCAGTGAAGATCAGGTATCTGGTGGCTACACCTTC.

The gene calls are TRBV28 and TRBJ2-1; possible D gene TRBD2, 6 bases. Germline CDR1 reads MDHEN; CDR2 reads SYDVKM. The CDR3 is 16 amino acids. The V gene lost 2 bases and the J gene lost 6 bases, with 17 bases spanning the gap. For the CDR3, the DNA is TGTGCCAGCAGTTTAGGCGGGACCTCCGGGGTCAATGAGCAGTTCTTC. It specifies CASSLGGTSGVNEQFF.

This clone was seen a single time. The CDR3 DNA reads as TGTGCCAGCAGGTACGGGACTAGCGGGTACTACGAGCAGTACTTC. Its translation is CASRYGTSGYYEQYF. V is TRBV5-8 and J is TRBJ2-7; TRBD2 aligns across 12 bases. V lost 5 bases and J lost 3; bases outside the gene matches: 6. From germline, CDR1 is SGHTS and CDR2 YDEGEE. The CDR3 contains 15 residues.

This clone was seen just once. The chain is built from TRBV7-9 and TRBJ1-1; 7 bases agree with TRBD1. There are 13 residues in the CDR3. Per germline, CDR1 SEHNR and CDR2 FQNEAQ (reference sequence). J gave up 10 bases and V 8 bases, and 13 bases lay outside the gene matches. Here the CDR3 reads CASRLLRGEPAFF. The CDR3, as DNA: TGTGCCAGCCGTCTTCTCAGGGGGGAACCAGCTTTCTTT.